Listed below are T cell receptor beta chains from one sample, sequenced in a study of T cell changes during pregnancy in multiple sclerosis. Assay: immunoSEQ multiplex PCR; the TCRdb copy retains only in-frame clones and omits some. Among roughly 40,000 clones listed, roughly 90% were seen once. The sample was CD8+ T cells from peripheral blood mononuclear cells, taken in the first trimester of pregnancy. The receptor set was obtained from a female donor with multiple sclerosis, enrolled in a pregnancy study. Both conserved end residues are part of each CDR3. The D gene is left open where the match is weak. Not every row has a clone size; where given, it reads once, few, many or a size class.

length | size | J | V | D | CDR3 | DNA
15 | . | TRBJ2-1 | TRBV5-6 | TRBD2 | CASSLVLAGPNEQFF | TGTGCCAGCAGCTTGGTTCTAGCGGGGCCTAATGAGCAGTTCTTC
13 | . | TRBJ1-1 | TRBV12-5 | . | CASGLVPGVGAFF | TGTGCTAGTGGTTTGGTACCCGGGGTGGGGGCTTTCTTT
18 | once | TRBJ2-7 | TRBV12-5 | . | CASGLSISSGQSSYEQYF | TGTGCTAGTGGTTTGTCAATCTCCTCCGGACAGAGCTCCTACGAGCAGTACTTC
14 | . | TRBJ1-1 | TRBV18 | . | CASSPWGLDTEAFF | TGTGCCAGCTCACCCTGGGGGCTGGACACTGAAGCTTTCTTT
15 | . | TRBJ2-7 | TRBV19 | . | CASSEAPIPSYEQYF | TGTGCCAGTAGTGAAGCCCCTATACCTTCCTACGAGCAGTACTTC
15 | once | TRBJ1-2 | TRBV25-1 | . | CASSEAGGDAYGYTF | TGTGCCAGCAGTGAAGCGGGGGGCGACGCCTATGGCTACACCTTC
14 | . | TRBJ2-1 | TRBV7-6 | TRBD1 | CASSARQGLNEQFF | TGTGCCAGCAGCGCAAGACAGGGTTTGAATGAGCAGTTCTTC
13 | once | TRBJ2-2 | TRBV6-1 | TRBD1 | CASPGTGPGELFF | TGTGCCAGCCCCGGGACAGGCCCCGGGGAGCTGTTTTTT
14 | . | TRBJ2-1 | TRBV2 | TRBD1 | CASSGTGFFNEQFF | TGTGCCAGCAGCGGGACAGGGTTTTTCAATGAGCAGTTCTTC
18 | . | TRBJ2-7 | TRBV7-9 | . | CASSFRRPPTLDVNEQYF | TGTGCCAGCAGCTTTAGGAGGCCCCCGACGTTGGACGTTAACGAGCAGTACTTC
14 | . | TRBJ1-2 | TRBV5-6 | . | CASSYPGVDYGYTF | TGTGCCAGCAGCTATCCGGGAGTGGATTATGGCTACACCTTC
15 | . | TRBJ2-7 | TRBV7-8 | . | CASSLARDFSYEQYF | TGTGCCAGCAGCTTAGCGAGAGACTTCTCCTACGAGCAGTACTTC
14 | once | TRBJ2-5 | TRBV9 | TRBD2 | CASSERGGQETQYF | TGTGCCAGCAGCGAGCGGGGGGGCCAAGAGACCCAGTACTTC
14 | . | TRBJ1-4 | TRBV5-6 | TRBD1 | CASSHGTGAEKLFF | TGTGCCAGCAGCCACGGCACAGGGGCTGAAAAACTGTTTTTT
15 | . | TRBJ2-7 | TRBV19 | . | CASSSSALSVHEQYF | TGTGCCAGTAGCTCCAGCGCGCTCAGTGTCCACGAGCAGTACTTC
12 | . | TRBJ1-5 | TRBV7-3 | . | CASSPGSEPQHF | TGTGCCAGCAGCCCCGGGTCCGAGCCCCAGCATTTT
13 | . | TRBJ2-1 | TRBV9 | . | CASSVSPGNEQFF | TGTGCCAGCAGCGTATCTCCAGGGAATGAGCAGTTCTTC
15 | . | TRBJ2-2 | TRBV5-1 | . | CASLEPGAWGGELFF | TGCGCCAGCCTCGAGCCTGGGGCATGGGGCGGGGAGCTGTTTTTT
14 | . | TRBJ1-1 | TRBV19 | TRBD1 | CASSMDRGLTEAFF | TGTGCCAGTAGTATGGACAGGGGGCTCACTGAAGCTTTCTTT
13 | . | TRBJ1-1 | TRBV27 | . | CASTLGGNTEAFF | TGTGCCAGCACCCTCGGGGGGAACACTGAAGCTTTCTTT
14 | . | TRBJ1-4 | TRBV28 | TRBD1 | CASSQTGGEQILFF | TGTGCCAGCAGCCAGACAGGGGGGGAGCAAATATTGTTTTTT
13 | . | TRBJ1-2 | TRBV19 | . | CASLSAPWRGYTF | TGTGCCAGTTTGAGCGCTCCCTGGAGGGGCTACACCTTC
16 | . | TRBJ2-1 | TRBV7-3 | . | CASSFSSDPTYNEQFF | TGTGCCAGCAGCTTTTCTAGCGACCCGACCTACAATGAGCAGTTCTTC
14 | . | TRBJ2-1 | TRBV2 | TRBD2 | CASSGGLAGDSQFF | TGTGCCAGCAGTGGCGGACTAGCGGGGGATTCGCAGTTCTTC
14 | . | TRBJ1-4 | TRBV5-6 | TRBD1 | CASRQGTGNEKLFF | TGTGCCAGCAGGCAGGGGACAGGGAATGAAAAACTGTTTTTT
17 | . | TRBJ1-6 | TRBV4-1 | TRBD1 | CASSLLKAGGHNSPLHF | TGCGCCAGCAGCCTGTTGAAAGCAGGGGGCCATAATTCACCCCTCCACTTT
15 | . | TRBJ2-2 | TRBV15 | . | CATSSTVAGTGELFF | TGTGCCACCAGCAGTACCGTAGCTGGCACCGGGGAGCTGTTTTTT